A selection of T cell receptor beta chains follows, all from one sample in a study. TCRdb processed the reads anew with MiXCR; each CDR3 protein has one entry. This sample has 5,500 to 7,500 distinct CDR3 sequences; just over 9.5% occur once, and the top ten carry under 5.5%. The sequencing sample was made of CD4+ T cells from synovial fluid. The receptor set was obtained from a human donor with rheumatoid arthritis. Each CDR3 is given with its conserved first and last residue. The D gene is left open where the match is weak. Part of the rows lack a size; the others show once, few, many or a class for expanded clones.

cdr3_nt: TGTGCCATCAATACCTACACCGGGGAGCTGTTTTTT
cdr3_aa: CAINTYTGELFF
v_call: TRBV10-3
d_call: NA
clone_size: many
j_call: TRBJ2-2

cdr3_nt: TGTGCCAGCAATACCGGGACAGGGGGCTCTGGAAACACCATATATTTT
cdr3_aa: CASNTGTGGSGNTIYF
v_call: TRBV2
d_call: TRBD1
clone_size: medium-sized
j_call: TRBJ1-3

cdr3_nt: TGCGCCAGCAGCCTCCCGGGACTAGCGGTATACAATGAGCAGTTCTTC
cdr3_aa: CASSLPGLAVYNEQFF
v_call: TRBV5-1
d_call: TRBD2
clone_size: many
j_call: TRBJ2-1

cdr3_nt: TGTGCCAGCAGCCCGGGCTCTAACTATGGCTACACCTTC
cdr3_aa: CASSPGSNYGYTF
v_call: TRBV7-8
d_call: NA
clone_size: many
j_call: TRBJ1-2

cdr3_nt: TGCGCCAGCAGCTTGCTAGCGGGAGAGCGGGAGCAGTTCTTC
cdr3_aa: CASSLLAGEREQFF
v_call: TRBV5-1
d_call: TRBD2
clone_size: medium-sized
j_call: TRBJ2-1

cdr3_nt: TGTGCCAGCAGCTCCCACCTGACTAGCGCGAGCACAGATACGCAGTATTTT
cdr3_aa: CASSSHLTSASTDTQYF
v_call: TRBV9
d_call: TRBD2
clone_size: many
j_call: TRBJ2-3

cdr3_nt: TGTGCCAGCTCACTTTTGGACACGGGAGTAGGGGATGAGCAGTTCTTC
cdr3_aa: CASSLLDTGVGDEQFF
v_call: TRBV18
d_call: NA
clone_size: many
j_call: TRBJ2-1

cdr3_nt: TGCAGTGCTAGAGGCAGTATGGCCCATCAGCCCCAGCATTTT
cdr3_aa: CSARGSMAHQPQHF
v_call: TRBV20-1
d_call: NA
clone_size: many
j_call: TRBJ1-5

cdr3_nt: TGTGCCAGTAGATACCCGGGGGGCGGGAACACTGAAGCTTTCTTT
cdr3_aa: CASRYPGGGNTEAFF
v_call: TRBV19
d_call: NA
clone_size: many
j_call: TRBJ1-1

cdr3_nt: TGTGCCAGCAGTGGACAGGGGTTGAGCTATGGCTACACCTTC
cdr3_aa: CASSGQGLSYGYTF
v_call: TRBV2
d_call: TRBD1
clone_size: many
j_call: TRBJ1-2

cdr3_nt: TGTGCCAGCAGCGGGGAAAGGGGCGCCGATAATTCACCCCTCCACTTT
cdr3_aa: CASSGERGADNSPLHF
v_call: TRBV7-9
d_call: NA
clone_size: large
j_call: TRBJ1-6

cdr3_nt: TGTGCCAGCAGCCAACTAGCGGGAGGGATCACAGATACGCAGTATTTT
cdr3_aa: CASSQLAGGITDTQYF
v_call: TRBV7-2
d_call: TRBD2
clone_size: medium-sized
j_call: TRBJ2-3

cdr3_nt: TGTGCCAGCTCACCTACCGGGACAGGGGGCGAGCAGTACTTC
cdr3_aa: CASSPTGTGGEQYF
v_call: TRBV18
d_call: TRBD1
clone_size: medium-sized
j_call: TRBJ2-7

cdr3_nt: TGTGCCAGCACCCCCGGGAGTTCCGAGCAGTACTTC
cdr3_aa: CASTPGSSEQYF
v_call: TRBV28
d_call: NA
clone_size: medium-sized
j_call: TRBJ2-7

cdr3_nt: TGCGCCAGCAGCGGGCCCCCGAAAACCTACGAGCAGTACTTC
cdr3_aa: CASSGPPKTYEQYF
v_call: TRBV5-1
d_call: NA
clone_size: medium-sized
j_call: TRBJ2-7

cdr3_nt: TGCAGTGCTAGTACAATTGGGTTCTCTGGCTACACCTTC
cdr3_aa: CSASTIGFSGYTF
v_call: TRBV20-1
d_call: NA
clone_size: NA
j_call: TRBJ1-2

cdr3_nt: TGTGCCAGCAGCTTTCGGGTACAGCAAGAGACCCAGTACTTC
cdr3_aa: CASSFRVQQETQYF
v_call: TRBV5-5
d_call: NA
clone_size: many
j_call: TRBJ2-5

cdr3_nt: TGTGCCAGCAGCCTACTAGCGGGAGTACCCAATGAGCAGTTCTTC
cdr3_aa: CASSLLAGVPNEQFF
v_call: TRBV7-2
d_call: TRBD2
clone_size: NA
j_call: TRBJ2-1

cdr3_nt: TGTGCCAGCAGTGAGGGCCTGGGAGGAGGGACAGATACGCAGTATTTT
cdr3_aa: CASSEGLGGGTDTQYF
v_call: TRBV6-1
d_call: NA
clone_size: many
j_call: TRBJ2-3

cdr3_nt: TGTGCCAGCAGCTTTATGGGGGAGACCCAGTACTTC
cdr3_aa: CASSFMGETQYF
v_call: TRBV5-5
d_call: NA
clone_size: few
j_call: TRBJ2-5

cdr3_nt: TGCAGTGCTAGGGACAGGGTAGGCACAGATACGCAGTATTTT
cdr3_aa: CSARDRVGTDTQYF
v_call: TRBV20-1
d_call: TRBD1
clone_size: many
j_call: TRBJ2-3

cdr3_nt: TGTGCCAGCAGTGAAACTAGCGCACAAGAGACCCAGTACTTC
cdr3_aa: CASSETSAQETQYF
v_call: TRBV6-1
d_call: TRBD2
clone_size: many
j_call: TRBJ2-5